Reported below is one TCR beta chain. This record belongs to a study of shared clonotypes between healthy human individuals. Method: immunoSEQ multiplex PCR; TCRdb's copy keeps in-frame clones and lacks some. The profile shows some 2,500,000 clones, about 90% of them singletons. There are 16 residues in the CDR3. V trimming: 5 bases; J trimming: 8 bases; junction bases outside the gene matches: 15. Germline CDR1 SGHRS, CDR2 YFSETQ. The specimen was naive CD4+ T cells from PBMCs. Subset reported: CD45RA+ positively selected. The chain couples TRBV5-1 to TRBJ2-4; TRBD2 aligns across 8 bases. This clonotype originated in a man between 18 and 29 years old in good health. Some clones in this sample may be carry-over from other donors' samples. The CDR3 nucleotides read TGCGCCAGCAGTGCGGGGGTACTAGCGGAGGTAGACATTCAGTACTTC. This translates into CASSAGVLAEVDIQYF.